The clone carrying this T cell receptor beta chain was recorded many times. Trimming took off 0 bases at V and 3 bases at J, with 16 bases between the two ends. Germline assignment: CDR1 SGHKS and CDR2 YYEKEE (reference sequence). The CDR3 loop spans 16 amino acids. The primer mix had 60 Vbeta and 13 Jbeta primers. TCRdb's table, derived via immunoSEQ multiplex PCR, lists solely in-frame clones and lacks some. The data contain some 110,000 clones, 73% of them singletons. These data are taken from a study of cytomegalovirus exposure and HLA in healthy donors. The sequenced sample consisted of PBMCs. The genes are TRBV5-5 and TRBJ2-7, with D perhaps TRBD2 (5 bases). The TCR was taken from a man aged 60 to 75 in good health and CMV-seropositive. CDR3 DNA: TGTGCCAGCAGCTTGGCCGAAGGAGGCCTCCTCTACGAGCAGTACTTC. Its translation: CASSLAEGGLLYEQYF.